Listed here are 18 T cell receptor beta chains from one sample, sequenced in a study of T cell clonality in common variable immunodeficiency (dated by TCRdb to about 2015). No antigen is known for these receptors. Libraries were built with the immunoSEQ multiplex PCR assay. TCRdb mirrors the immuneACCESS table, restricted to in-frame sequences. Some clones are absent from its copies; in checked studies, under half trace to an unresolved V gene, and the reason for the others is unknown. The table shows fewer than 30,000 clones here, with no singletons. The ten largest clones add up to under 4.5% of the sample. Findings and caveats that apply to the study as a whole: CVID TCRbeta sequences were reported to have fewer deletions and N-nucleotide insertions and to lack highly modified clones with 13 or more V deletions.

The sequenced material came from peripheral blood mononuclear cells. These receptors all stem from a human donor with common variable immunodeficiency.

As for this clone: Read data end 3 residues before the CDR3 end; the end is taken from the germline J gene. The chain combines TRBV19 with TRBJ2-2; no reliable D call. Trimming took off 7 bases at V and 0 bases at J, with 12 bases between the two ends. Germline CDR1 reads LNHDA; CDR2 reads SQIVND (reference sequence). The CDR3 has 15 residues. The CDR3 sequence: CASTPGFSNTGELFF. Incomplete CDR3 DNA: TGTGCCAGTACCCCCGGGTTCTCGAACACCGGGGAG.

This clone appeared many times. The sequenced CDR3 bases are TGTGCCAGCAAGAGGGGGAATTCCTACGAG. Protein sequence: CASKRGNSYE. Given in full, the CDR3 is CASKRGNSYEQYF. The chain recombines TRBV7-2 with TRBJ2-7; TRBD1 is a possible D gene (6 bases). The CDR3 end is not reached by the read, which stops 3 residues before it; the germline J gene fills it in. The germline CDR1 and CDR2 sequences are SGHTA and FQGNSA. Deletions cut 7 bases from V and 1 base from J, with 11 bases between. The CDR3 is 13 amino acids. Supplemented by reference TRBV7-2 and TRBJ2-7, the full variable domain reads GAGVSQSPSNKVTEKGKDVELRCDPISGHTALYWYRQSLGQGLEFLIYFQGNSAPDKSGLPSDRFSAERTGGSVSTLTIQRTQQEDSAVYLCASKRGNSYEQYFGPGTRLTVT.

Concerning this clone: The DNA ends 3 residues before the CDR3 does, and the rest of the CDR3 is filled in from the germline J gene. The chain couples TRBV18 to TRBJ1-5; D unresolved. Trimming took off 4 bases at V and 3 bases at J, with 7 bases between the two ends. This CDR3 spans 13 amino acids. Looked up from germline, CDR1 is KGHSH and CDR2 is LQKENI. The CDR3 DNA, read in part, is TGTGCCAGCTCACGGGCAGACAATCAGCCC. It codes for CASSRADNQP. The full CDR3 is CASSRADNQPQHF.

CDR3 loop: CASSLGLAGHEQYF. The covered CDR3 bases are TGTGCCAGCAGTCTAGGACTAGCGGGACACGAG. V and J are TRBV2 and TRBJ2-7, with 12 positions matching TRBD2. The CDR3 end is not reached by the read, which stops 3 residues before it; the germline J gene fills it in. CDR3 length: 14 amino acids. Germline lookup yields CDR1 SNHLY and CDR2 FYNNEI. The ends lost 5 bases at V and 5 bases at J; junction bases unmatched: 4.

This clone was detected ten times or more. The CDR3 end is not reached by the read, which stops 3 residues before it; the germline J gene fills it in. The chain recombines TRBV7-8 with TRBJ2-7; D unresolved. CDR1 and CDR2 (germline): SGHVS, FQNEAQ. The ends were cut back, 5 bases at V and 5 bases at J, with 16 bases in the middle. The CDR3 loop spans 14 amino acids. CDR3 in amino acids: CASSPRSRVHEQYF. The part of the CDR3 DNA that was read is TGTGCCAGCAGCCCGAGGTCCCGAGTACACGAG.

The CDR3 is CASSLGRQGTYEQYF. The CDR3 DNA, read in part, is TGCGCCAGCAGCTTGGGTCGACAGGGTACCTACGAG. The J gene is TRBJ2-7, the V gene TRBV5-1, with 7 bases lining up with TRBD1. The observed sequence ends 3 residues before the CDR3 terminus, with the missing tail filled in from the germline J gene. CDR1 SGHRS and CDR2 YFSETQ come from the germline V gene. CDR3 length: 15 residues. V was pared by 0 bases and J by 2 bases, with 5 bases of the junction left unmatched. Filled out from reference TRBV5-1 and TRBJ2-7, the complete variable domain reads KAGVTQTPRYLIKTRGQQVTLSCSPISGHRSVSWYQQTPGQGLQFLFEYFSETQRNKGNFPGRFSGRQFSNSRSEMNVSTLELGDSALYLCASSLGRQGTYEQYFGPGTRLTVT.

Points on this clone: The CDR3 goes on 3 residues after the read ends, and that part is filled in from the germline J gene. The gene calls are TRBV7-6 and TRBJ2-3, with a weak D call TRBD2 (6 bases). The CDR3 extends over 16 amino acids. CDR1 SGHVS and CDR2 FNYEAQ come from the germline V gene. Trimming left V 4 bases short and J 2 bases short, with 16 bases between. The CDR3 DNA, read in part, is TGTGCCAGCAGCTGGGGGGAGAGAGGGGACACAGATACG. Its translation is CASSWGERGDTDT. The complete CDR3 protein is CASSWGERGDTDTQYF.

On this clone itself: The sequence runs out 3 residues before the end of the CDR3; the remainder is reconstructed from the germline J gene. V usage is TRBV30 and J usage is TRBJ2-5; D gene unclear. CDR3 length: 15 amino acids. V shed 0 bases and J shed 4 bases, with 15 bases lying between them. Germline V gene sequence: CDR1 GTSNPN, CDR2 SVGIG (reference sequence). CDR3 DNA, as far as it was read: TGTGCCTGGAGTGTACAGACGACACCCACAGAGACC. It encodes CAWSVQTTPTET. The whole CDR3 sequence is CAWSVQTTPTETQYF.

This clone qualifies as medium-sized. The CDR3 reads CSASGTSGRTTYEQYF. The sequenced part of the CDR3 DNA is TGCAGTGCTAGCGGGACTAGCGGGAGGACGACCTACGAG. The chain links TRBV20-1 to TRBJ2-7; 15 nucleotides line up with TRBD2. The read ends 3 residues before the CDR3 terminus; that terminus is restored from the germline J gene. V dropped 3 bases and J dropped 2; count of bases not matched to a gene: 5. Germline V lookup: CDR1 DFQATT, CDR2 SNEGSKA (reference sequence). The CDR3 runs to 16 residues.

This clone was seen only a few times. The read comes to an end 3 residues before the CDR3 does, leaving the germline J gene to fill in the end. J is TRBJ2-7 and V is TRBV20-1, with TRBD2 matching over 9 bases. The V gene end was trimmed by 8 bases and the J gene end by 3 bases; junction bases not matched to a gene: 8. Germline CDR1 DFQATT, CDR2 SNEGSKA (reference sequence). The CDR3 is made up of 13 amino acids. The CDR3 spells CSTISGSLYEQYF. CDR3 bases read: TGCAGTACTATTAGCGGGAGTCTCTACGAG.

This clone came up a few times. Coverage ceases 3 residues before the CDR3 finishes, and the germline J gene fills in the end. The chain couples TRBV7-9 to TRBJ2-7; 13 bases are a match to TRBD2. This CDR3 spans 13 amino acids. The junction had 3 bases not matched to a gene; V was cut back by 8 bases and J by 5 bases. CDR1 is SEHNR and CDR2 is FQNEAQ in the germline V gene (reference sequence). The DNA read from the CDR3 is TGTGCCAGCGAAGGACTAGCGGGAGACGAG. Translating it yields CASEGLAGDE. The whole CDR3 protein is CASEGLAGDEQYF.

This clone was found a few times. The CDR3 goes on 3 residues after the read ends, and that part is filled in from the germline J gene. The chain links TRBV19 to TRBJ1-1; TRBD1 matches at 10 bases. Losses at the gene ends were 5 bases for V and 4 bases for J; bases not matched to a gene: 7. CDR1 is LNHDA and CDR2 is SQIVND in the germline V gene (reference sequence). CDR3 length: 15 amino acids. The CDR3: CASSPTGGAVTEAFF. The sequenced part of the CDR3 DNA is TGTGCCAGTAGTCCGACAGGGGGCGCGGTCACTGAA.

This clone was seen ten or more times. The read finishes 3 residues shy of the CDR3 end, and the germline J gene is used to complete it. This chain links TRBV5-1 with TRBJ1-1; D ambiguous. This CDR3 has 13 amino acids. Germline CDR1 and CDR2: SGHRS and YFSETQ. The germline V and J ends were trimmed by 5 bases and 4 bases, with 12 bases remaining between them. The DNA read from the CDR3 is TGCGCCAGCAGTTTCAAGGGTGGCACTGAA. This sequence encodes CASSFKGGTE. The CDR3 as a whole reads CASSFKGGTEAFF. Complete variable domain (other parts from reference TRBV5-1 and TRBJ1-1): KAGVTQTPRYLIKTRGQQVTLSCSPISGHRSVSWYQQTPGQGLQFLFEYFSETQRNKGNFPGRFSGRQFSNSRSEMNVSTLELGDSALYLCASSFKGGTEAFFGQGTRLTVV.

A remark on this clone: The observed sequence ends 3 residues before the CDR3 terminus, with the missing tail filled in from the germline J gene. The chain has TRBV10-2 and TRBJ1-1, with TRBD1 as a possible D gene (5 bases). The ends were cut back, 6 bases at V and 1 base at J, with 15 bases in the middle. The germline CDR1 and CDR2 sequences are WSHSY and SAAADI. There are 15 residues in the CDR3. The sequenced part of the CDR3 DNA is TGCGCCAGCAGGGAGACCGGAGGGGCGAACACTGAA. Translation gives CASRETGGANTE. The complete CDR3 reads CASRETGGANTEAFF.

The sample holds many counts of this clone. The observed sequence ends 3 residues before the CDR3 terminus, with the missing tail filled in from the germline J gene. The chain is built from TRBV10-3 and TRBJ2-5, with 8 nucleotides matching TRBD1. Germline-derived CDR1 and CDR2 are ENHRY and SYGVKD. V dropped 10 bases and J dropped 4; count of bases not matched to a gene: 11. This CDR3 contains 14 residues. CDR3 DNA, as far as it was read: TGTGCCACCTCACCCGGACAGGGCGTAGAGACC. Translating gives CATSPGQGVET. The full CDR3 reads CATSPGQGVETQYF.

This clone was detected a few times. The read halts 3 residues ahead of the CDR3 end, with the missing end drawn from the germline J gene. This chain joins TRBV19 and TRBJ2-1; 7 bases are a match to TRBD1. The CDR3 is made up of 15 amino acids. Germline CDR1 is LNHDA and CDR2 is SQIVND (reference sequence). The V gene end was trimmed by 3 bases and the J gene end by 2 bases; junction bases not matched to a gene: 4. The sequenced CDR3 bases are TGTGCCAGTAGTATTCAGGGGGACACCTACAATGAG. This encodes CASSIQGDTYNE. The CDR3 in its entirety is CASSIQGDTYNEQFF.

In its sample, this clone was seen a few times. Read data end 3 residues before the CDR3 end; the end is taken from the germline J gene. The chain joins TRBV7-9 to TRBJ2-2; the match to TRBD2 covers 8 bases. Germline CDR1 SEHNR, CDR2 FQNEAQ (reference sequence). V gave up 5 bases and J gave up 7 bases; unmatched junction bases: 9. This CDR3 is built from 15 residues. The chain's CDR3 is CASSKISGTVGELFF. CDR3 bases read: TGTGCCAGCAGCAAAATTAGCGGGACCGTCGGGGAG.

The CDR3 region is CASSSLVAEAFF. CDR3 DNA (partial): TGTGCCAGCTCATCACTAGTAGCGGAA. The chain combines TRBV18 with TRBJ1-1, with unresolved D. The read terminates 3 residues before the CDR3 end, so the remaining end is supplied by the germline J gene. This CDR3 has 12 residues. From germline, CDR1 is KGHSH and CDR2 LQKENI.